The rows below give T cell receptor beta chains drawn from one sample of a study of cytomegalovirus exposure and HLA in healthy donors. TCRdb keeps only in-frame clones here, not all; method: immunoSEQ multiplex PCR. The sample contains over 150,000 clones, just under 80% of which appear only once. Sequenced sample: PBMCs. Source of these receptors: a woman in her forties or fifties in good health and CMV-seropositive. The CDR3 runs from the conserved cysteine through the conserved F or W. The D gene is left open where the match is weak. Expanded clones get a size class; other rows say once, few or many, or leave the size out.

>TRBJ2-7|.|TRBV28|.
TGTGCCAGCAGGACAGGATTACTCTACGAGCAGTACTTC
CASRTGLLYEQYF
>TRBJ1-5|.|TRBV27|.
TGTGCCAGCAAAGAATTTAGGGGGACGGGAAGGGGCAATCAGCCCCAGCATTTT
CASKEFRGTGRGNQPQHF
>TRBJ2-6|TRBD1|TRBV28|.
TGTGCCAGCAGTTGGGACAGGGACTCCTCTGGGGCCAACGTCCTGACTTTC
CASSWDRDSSGANVLTF
>TRBJ1-2|TRBD1|TRBV28|few
TGTGCCAGCAGTTTAGTGGGACAGGGAGGTTACACCTTC
CASSLVGQGGYTF
>TRBJ2-1|.|TRBV6-1|.
TGTGCCAGCAGTGAGGCACAGGGAGTCGTCTACAATGAGCAGTTCTTC
CASSEAQGVVYNEQFF
>TRBJ2-7|.|TRBV6-1|.
TGTGCCAGCAGTGAAACGCGGATCTACGAGCAGTACTTC
CASSETRIYEQYF
>TRBJ1-1|.|TRBV7-6|.
TGTGCCAGCAGCTTAATTCGTGGAGACAGCAACACTGAAGCTTTCTTT
CASSLIRGDSNTEAFF
>TRBJ1-2|.|TRBV5-1|.
TGCGCCAGCAGCTTGGCGGAGACCTATGGCTACACCTTC
CASSLAETYGYTF
>TRBJ2-7|TRBD1|TRBV19|.
TGTGCCAGTGGGGTAACGACAGGGTCCTACGAGCAGTACTTC
CASGVTTGSYEQYF
>TRBJ2-5|TRBD1|TRBV20-1|once
TGCAGTGCTAGACTTACAGGGGCCCAGTACTTC
CSARLTGAQYF
>TRBJ2-7|TRBD1|TRBV10-3|.
TGTGCCATCAGCGACAGGGAGAGATACGAGCAGTACTTC
CAISDRERYEQYF
>TRBJ1-1|.|TRBV7-3|.
TGTGCCAGCAGCCCAACGGGTGGTGTCACTGAAGCTTTCTTT
CASSPTGGVTEAFF
>TRBJ1-5|.|TRBV6-1|.
TGTGCCAGCAGTCCTACAGGGCTCTGGAATCAGCCCCAGCATTTT
CASSPTGLWNQPQHF
>TRBJ2-7|.|TRBV19|few
TGTGCCAGTAGTGAGGTGGTGGGGGGCGAGCAGTACTTC
CASSEVVGGEQYF
>TRBJ1-1|.|TRBV29-1|.
TGCAGCGTTGAAGGGGAGCGGGAAGCTTTCTTT
CSVEGEREAFF
>TRBJ1-3|.|TRBV4-2|.
TGTGCCAGCAGCCAAGATGAGGGCTCTGGAAACACCATATATTTT
CASSQDEGSGNTIYF
>TRBJ1-4|.|TRBV19|few
TGTGCCAGTAGTATCGGCAGGGGTACTAATGAAAAACTGTTTTTT
CASSIGRGTNEKLFF
>TRBJ1-6|TRBD1|TRBV6-5|.
TGTGCCAGCAGGCGGACAGGGGGCATGTCACCCCTCCACTTT
CASRRTGGMSPLHF
>TRBJ1-2|.|TRBV6-5|.
TGTGCCAGCAAGGCGAACAGCGGAAGGTATGGAGGCTACACCTTC
CASKANSGRYGGYTF
>TRBJ2-1|TRBD2|TRBV13|.
TGTGCCAGCAGCTCTGGGACTAGCGGGAGATCCTACAATGAGCAGTTCTTC
CASSSGTSGRSYNEQFF
>TRBJ2-7|.|TRBV28|.
TGTGCCAGCAGTTTTAGGATAACAGGGTCCTACGAGCAGTACTTC
CASSFRITGSYEQYF
>TRBJ2-1|TRBD2|TRBV5-4|.
TGTGCCAGCAGCCTCATAGCGGGATTCCTTTCCTACAATGAGCAGTTCTTC
CASSLIAGFLSYNEQFF
>TRBJ2-5|TRBD2|TRBV28|.
TGTGCCAGCAACAACGGGGGGGGGACTAGCGGGGTGGAGACCCAGTACTTC
CASNNGGGTSGVETQYF
>TRBJ2-3|.|TRBV14|.
TGTGCCAGCAGCCTATGGGCCACAGATACGCAGTATTTT
CASSLWATDTQYF
>TRBJ1-2|TRBD1|TRBV29-1|.
TGCAGCGTTGACCTGGACAGGGGATCAATGGGCTATGGCTACACCTTC
CSVDLDRGSMGYGYTF
>TRBJ1-6|.|TRBV6-5|.
TGTGCCAGCAGTTATCACGGGAAGAATTCACCCCTCCACTTT
CASSYHGKNSPLHF
>TRBJ2-7|TRBD1|TRBV6-5|.
TGTGCCAGCAGCATGGGACAGGGGGCGGTTTACGAGCAGTACTTC
CASSMGQGAVYEQYF
>TRBJ2-6|.|TRBV7-9|.
TGTTCCAGCAGCTTAGCGTGGGGCCGTAACTCTGGGGCCAACGTCCTGACTTTC
CSSSLAWGRNSGANVLTF
>TRBJ2-2|.|TRBV6-6|.
TGTGCCAGCAGTTACTCGCCAGGAGGCACCGGGGAGCTGTTTTTT
CASSYSPGGTGELFF
>TRBJ1-4|TRBD1|TRBV18|few
TGTGCCAGCTCACCGAGCGACAGGGCCCAGGAAAAACTGTTTTTT
CASSPSDRAQEKLFF
>TRBJ2-3|.|TRBV4-1|.
TGCGCCAGCAGCCCCTCGAGTGGGGGGGCTGATACGCAGTATTTT
CASSPSSGGADTQYF
>TRBJ1-5|TRBD1|TRBV4-3|.
TGCGCCAGCAGCCAAGGGGTACAGGGGTGGGGGTCGGTGGGGCCCCAGCATTTT
CASSQGVQGWGSVGPQHF
>TRBJ2-2|.|TRBV27|.
TGTGCCAGCAGTCAAGACGGGAGATCCGGGGAGCTGTTTTTT
CASSQDGRSGELFF
>TRBJ1-6|.|TRBV18|.
TGTGCCAGCTCACCTCAGGGGTCTTTGGGTCCCTATAATTCACCCCTCCACTTT
CASSPQGSLGPYNSPLHF
>TRBJ1-1|.|TRBV29-1|.
TGCAGCGTTGAATATCAGGGCCGGATGGGCACTGAAGCTTTCTTT
CSVEYQGRMGTEAFF
>TRBJ2-2|.|TRBV14|.
TGTGCCAGCAGCCCCTCCTTGAAGCGGAAGAACACCGGGGAGCTGTTTTTT
CASSPSLKRKNTGELFF
>TRBJ1-2|.|TRBV30|few
TGTGCCTGGGAGCAGGGGCCGGGGGGCTACACCTTC
CAWEQGPGGYTF
>TRBJ1-4|TRBD1|TRBV7-9|.
TGTGCCAGCAGCAAGGACAGGGGAAATGAAAAACTGTTTTTT
CASSKDRGNEKLFF
>TRBJ2-7|.|TRBV5-5|.
TGTGCCAGCAGCACATACCAGCGTCCGTCCCGCCACTACGAGCAGTACTTC
CASSTYQRPSRHYEQYF
>TRBJ1-2|TRBD1|TRBV4-3|.
TGCGCCAGCAGCCTTGGACCCGACAGGGGGCTAATCTATGGCTACACCTTC
CASSLGPDRGLIYGYTF
>TRBJ2-7|.|TRBV28|.
TGTGCCAGCAGTTTTTCAGGGGCTGGTTCCTACGAGCAGTACTTC
CASSFSGAGSYEQYF
>TRBJ2-7|.|TRBV7-3|.
TGTGCCAGCAGTGTCAGGTTGGTTCTCGAGCCCTACGAGCAGTACTTC
CASSVRLVLEPYEQYF
>TRBJ2-5|TRBD1|TRBV9|few
TGTGCCAGCAGCGTAGCACGGGGGACAGGGGGCTCTGAGACCCAGTACTTC
CASSVARGTGGSETQYF
>TRBJ1-1|TRBD1|TRBV11-2|.
TGTGCCAGCAGCTTAGTCGCTCGGACAGGTTATACTGAAGCTTTCTTT
CASSLVARTGYTEAFF
>TRBJ2-5|.|TRBV2|.
TGTGCCAGCAGTGTAAGCGGGTACGGAGAGACCCAGTACTTC
CASSVSGYGETQYF
>TRBJ1-4|.|TRBV6-1|.
TGTGCCAGCAGTGAAAAAGGGAGGATCTACGAAAAACTGTTTTTT
CASSEKGRIYEKLFF
>TRBJ1-2|.|TRBV4-1|.
TGCGCCAGCAGCCTCCTACCCTTAGCGGAGACCGGAGGGCCTAATGGCTACACCTTC
CASSLLPLAETGGPNGYTF
>TRBJ1-4|.|TRBV14|few
TGTGCCAGCAGCCCGCCAGGGGATAATGTAAAACGTGGAAAACTGTTTTTT
CASSPPGDNVKRGKLFF
>TRBJ2-6|TRBD1|TRBV7-8|.
TGTGCCAGCAGCTCGGGACAGGCCCTCGTGGGGGCCAACGTCCTGACTTTC
CASSSGQALVGANVLTF
>TRBJ1-2|TRBD1|TRBV14|.
TGTGCCAGCAGCCAAGCCGAGACAGGGTGGGCATATGGCTACACCTTC
CASSQAETGWAYGYTF
>TRBJ2-7|.|TRBV9|.
TGTGCCAGCAGCCTTGGGAAGGGGCCCTTCTACGAGCAGTACTTC
CASSLGKGPFYEQYF
>TRBJ1-1|TRBD1|TRBV27|.
TGTGCCAGCAGTACAGGGGGCTACGGCACTGAAGCTTTCTTT
CASSTGGYGTEAFF
>TRBJ1-1|.|TRBV11-2|.
TGTGCCAGCAGCTTCCCAGAGAACACTGAAGCTTTCTTT
CASSFPENTEAFF
>TRBJ1-1|.|TRBV5-1|.
TGCGCCAGCAGCTTGGCCCACCCCAGTGAAGCTTTCTTT
CASSLAHPSEAFF
>TRBJ2-2|TRBD2|TRBV29-1|.
TGCAGCGCGCAACCCGGCCAGGGAGGGACCGGGGAGCTGTTTTTT
CSAQPGQGGTGELFF
>TRBJ1-5|.|TRBV5-6|once
TGTGCCAGCAGCTTAATCAGGGGCCGGGGACCGTCGCCCCAGCATTTT
CASSLIRGRGPSPQHF
>TRBJ1-4|.|TRBV6-5|.
TGTGCCAGCAGCTCCGTCGGGGGTGGGAAACTGTTTTTT
CASSSVGGGKLFF